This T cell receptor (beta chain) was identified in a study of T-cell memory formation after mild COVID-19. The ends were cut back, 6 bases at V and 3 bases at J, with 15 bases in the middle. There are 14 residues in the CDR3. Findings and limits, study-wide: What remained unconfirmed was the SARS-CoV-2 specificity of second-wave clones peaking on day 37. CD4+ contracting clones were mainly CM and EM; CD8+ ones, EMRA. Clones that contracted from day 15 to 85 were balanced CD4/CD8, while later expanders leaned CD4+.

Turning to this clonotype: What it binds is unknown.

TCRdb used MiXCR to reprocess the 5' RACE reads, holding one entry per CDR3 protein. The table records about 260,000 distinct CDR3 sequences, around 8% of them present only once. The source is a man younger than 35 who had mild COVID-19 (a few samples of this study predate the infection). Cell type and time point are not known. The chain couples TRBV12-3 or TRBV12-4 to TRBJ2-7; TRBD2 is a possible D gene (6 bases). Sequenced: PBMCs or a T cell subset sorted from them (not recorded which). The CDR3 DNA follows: TGTGCCAGCAGCTTTACCACGGGGGACTACGAGCAGTACTTC. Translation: CASSFTTGDYEQYF.